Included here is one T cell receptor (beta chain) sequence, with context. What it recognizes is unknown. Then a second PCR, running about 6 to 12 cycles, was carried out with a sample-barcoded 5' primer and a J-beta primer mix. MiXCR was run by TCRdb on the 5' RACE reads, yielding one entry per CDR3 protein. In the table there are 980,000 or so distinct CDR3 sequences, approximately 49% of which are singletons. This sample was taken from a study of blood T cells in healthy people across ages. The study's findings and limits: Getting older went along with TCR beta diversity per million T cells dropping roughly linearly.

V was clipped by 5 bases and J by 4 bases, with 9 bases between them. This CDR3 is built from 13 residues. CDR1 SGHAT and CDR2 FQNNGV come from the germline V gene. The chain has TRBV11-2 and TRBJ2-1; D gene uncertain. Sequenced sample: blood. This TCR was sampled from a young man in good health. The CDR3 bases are TGTGCCAGCAGCCCTATAGGGTACAATGAGCAGTTCTTC. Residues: CASSPIGYNEQFF. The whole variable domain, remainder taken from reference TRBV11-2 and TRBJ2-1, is EAGVAQSPRYKIIEKRQSVAFWCNPISGHATLYWYQQILGQGPKLLIQFQNNGVVDDSQLPKDRFSAERLKGVDSTLKIQPAKLEDSAVYLCASSPIGYNEQFFGPGTRLTVL.